The TCR beta chain under discussion was sequenced for a study of T cell responses to AZD1222 COVID-19 vaccine. General study points: Among those given AZD1222, only five or six were seropositive at baseline.

Using immunoSEQ multiplex PCR, the repertoire was profiled, and TCRdb retains in-frame clones only, with some absent. This table holds around 150,000 clones, 80% to 95% found once. Per germline, CDR1 LGHDT and CDR2 YNNKEL (reference sequence). The CDR3 runs to 14 residues. Trimming cost V 4 bases and J 7 bases, with 16 bases left between them. Details on this clone: Its antigen remains unidentified.

This chain joins TRBV3-1 (or the pseudogene TRBV3-2) and TRBJ1-2; tentatively, D is TRBD1 (5 bases). The sequenced sample was peripheral blood, obtained 28 days after the second AZD1222 dose. This clonotype originated in an adult who received the AZD1222 COVID-19 vaccine. The DNA of the CDR3 is TGTGCCAGCAGCCCCCGGGGGGTTGAAGGTGGCTACACCTTC. Amino acid sequence: CASSPRGVEGGYTF.